This TCR beta chain was sequenced for a study of neurological immune-mediated disorders. Study results and limitations: CDR3 amino acid sequences found in expanded clones were never shared across subjects, suggesting private repertoires in all groups.

As for the cDNA, it was generated by 5'RACE with 10-nucleotide random UMIs. A single run covered 15-18 subjects with over 170 million TCR-beta sequences. From the 5' RACE reads, TCRdb called clonotypes with MiXCR, one entry per CDR3 protein. The repertoire includes 50,000 to 60,000 distinct CDR3 sequences, around a sixth of them detected once, and roughly 4% sits in the top ten. The CDR3 extends over 15 amino acids. V lost 0 bases and J lost 2; bases outside the gene matches: 6. CDR1 is DFQATT and CDR2 is SNEGSKA in the germline V gene (reference sequence). At least ten counts were recorded for this clonotype. Antigen specificity is unknown. Stored at -80 C, 2 million PBMCs were the source of the unsorted libraries.

The TCR was taken from a man aged 60 to 75 in good health. Sequenced material: PBMCs. The genes are TRBV20-1 and TRBJ2-7; 8 nucleotides line up with TRBD2. CDR3 sequence reads: CSARDPGGPTYEQYF. As DNA, the CDR3 is TGCAGTGCTAGAGATCCGGGGGGGCCGACCTACGAGCAGTACTTC.